These T cell receptor beta chains were read from a single sample in a study of blood T cell repertoires in COVID-19. Produced via immunoSEQ multiplex PCR; TCRdb's table is partial and in-frame only. The sample includes roughly 160,000 clones, about four fifths of them seen just once. What was sequenced was peripheral blood. The source is a man in his late teens or twenties with active or convalescent COVID-19. Both conserved end residues are trimmed from each CDR3. Each record gives: V gene, J gene, CDR3 protein.

>TRBV7-2|TRBJ2-2
ASSLLGAETGELF
>TRBV5-5|TRBJ2-2
ASSLLASHTGELF
>TRBV10-1|TRBJ1-6
ASRALSETVDSPLH
>TRBV7-4|TRBJ2-1
ASSLVGLAGSHSYNEQF
>TRBV19|TRBJ1-1
ASSRGIMNTEAF
>TRBV5-1|TRBJ1-1
ASSLEGGLRGHSEAF
>TRBV5-1|TRBJ2-1
ASSLGGTSGIEQF
>TRBV18|TRBJ2-3
ASSRPGHSTDTQY
>TRBV5-6|TRBJ2-2
ASSSDTLRYTGELF
>TRBV4-1|TRBJ1-2
ASSQVPRGIGDGYT
>TRBV5-1|TRBJ1-3
ASSLGDTSGNTIY
>TRBV9|TRBJ1-1
ASSPQGMGGTEAF
>TRBV2|TRBJ1-4
ASRDRGRNEKLF